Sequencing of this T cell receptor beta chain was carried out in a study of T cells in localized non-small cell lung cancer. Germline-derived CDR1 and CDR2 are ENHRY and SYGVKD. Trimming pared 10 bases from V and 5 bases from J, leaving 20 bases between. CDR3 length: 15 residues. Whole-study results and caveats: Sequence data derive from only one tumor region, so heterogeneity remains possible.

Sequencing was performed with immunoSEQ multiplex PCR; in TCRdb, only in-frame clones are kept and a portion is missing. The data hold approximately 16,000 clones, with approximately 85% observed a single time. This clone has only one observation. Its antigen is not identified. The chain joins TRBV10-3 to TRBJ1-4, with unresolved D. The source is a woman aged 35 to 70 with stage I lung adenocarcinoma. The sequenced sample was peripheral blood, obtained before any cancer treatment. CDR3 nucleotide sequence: TGTGCCACCTCCAGCGGATGGATGCAAAATGAAAAACTGTTTTTT. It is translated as CATSSGWMQNEKLFF.